The 2 T cell receptor beta chains in this list originate from one sample, sequenced in a study of a mutant IDH1 vaccine in newly diagnosed glioma. Assay used: immunoSEQ multiplex PCR; TCRdb lists only in-frame clones, some missing. This sample yields over 60,000 clones, of which about 89% are seen a single time; 1.9% belongs to the top ten. No antigen has been assigned to these receptors. Indicated time point: week 11, during vaccination. With topical imiquimod, each dose of the vaccine consisted of 300 ug of mutant IDH1 20-mer peptide. The specimen comprised PBMCs, sampled from a glioma patient whose treatment included an IDH1 peptide vaccine. The receptors shown here come from a man between 35 and 55 years old with glioma.

The chain couples TRBV5-4 to TRBJ1-4, with 9 nucleotides matching TRBD1. Losses at the gene ends were 4 bases for V and 6 bases for J; bases not matched to a gene: 4. CDR3 length: 14 amino acids. Germline V gene lookup returns CDR1 SGHNT and CDR2 YYREEE (reference sequence). CDR3 region: CASSPGTGYEKLFF. The CDR3 DNA reads as TGTGCCAGCAGCCCTGGGACAGGGTATGAAAAACTGTTTTTT.

Remarks on this clone: Mismatch with germline at one junction end may stem from a read error. Distinct nucleotide sequences in the sample also encode this CDR3. The rearrangement joins TRBV6-4 to TRBJ2-1; 13 nucleotides agree with TRBD2. The CDR3 consists of 16 residues. Per germline, CDR1 MRHNA and CDR2 SNTAGT. The CDR3 bases are TGCGCCAGCAGTGAACAAGGGACTAGCGGGGACAATGAGCAGTTCTTC. Residues: CASSEQGTSGDNEQFF.